This T cell receptor beta chain was sequenced in a study of cytomegalovirus exposure and HLA in healthy donors. J gave up 1 base and V 7 bases, and 7 bases lay outside the gene matches. CDR1 and CDR2 from the germline V gene are MNHEY and SMNVEV (reference sequence). This CDR3 has 15 residues. The PCR used 60 Vbeta and 13 Jbeta primers. TCRdb keeps only in-frame clones here, not all; method: immunoSEQ multiplex PCR. The sample contains about 64,000 clones, 85% of which appear only once. The clonotype was recovered from a female donor in good health and CMV-seronegative. The J gene is TRBJ2-1, the V gene TRBV27, with 7 bases lining up with TRBD1. Sample: PBMCs. CDR3 coding DNA: TGTGCCAGCACCTTTAGACAGGGTTCCTACAATGAGCAGTTCTTC. Its translation: CASTFRQGSYNEQFF.